The text below deals with one T cell receptor beta chain. Its target is not known. This sample was taken from a study of shared clonotypes between healthy human individuals. For the study at large: The donor group consisted of two women and a few men, aged 18 to 49.

Points from the study as a whole: It was the non-shared clonotypes that had lower generation probabilities than clonotypes shared by all four donors.

Trimming stripped 0 bases from V and 3 bases from J, with 9 bases between. This CDR3 region has 15 residues. Germline CDR1 is MNHNS and CDR2 is SASEGT. Sequenced by immunoSEQ multiplex PCR; TCRdb stores in-frame clones only, minus some. The sample yields 2 million to 2.5 million clones, over 85% seen once. Among the donors, all were Caucasian adults who lived in Nashville, Tennessee. This clonotype was sampled from a man between 18 and 35 years old in good health. Some clones in this sample may be carry-over from other donors' samples. The chain uses TRBV6-1 and TRBJ1-5; D may be TRBD1 (6 bases). The sequencing sample was made of naive CD4+ T cells from PBMCs. Indicated subset: CD45RA+ positively selected. DNA for the CDR3: TGTGCCAGCAGTGAAGCGGCAGGGGACAATCAGCCCCAGCATTTT. It translates to CASSEAAGDNQPQHF.